Below, 25 T cell receptor beta chains from the same sample are listed, as sequenced in a study of blood T cell repertoires in COVID-19. Only in-frame clones appear in the TCRdb table, and some are missing; sequencing was by immunoSEQ multiplex PCR. The sample has about 270,000 clones, more than 75% seen once. Sequenced: peripheral blood. These receptors were obtained from a woman aged 55-70 years who had recovered from COVID-19.

This sequence joins TRBV5-1 and TRBJ1-2, with a weak D call TRBD1 (6 bases). Germline V lookup: CDR1 SGHRS, CDR2 YFSETQ. V was clipped by 2 bases and J by 8 bases, with 13 bases between them. This CDR3 contains 13 residues. CDR3 bases: TGCGCCAGCAGCTTTACAGGGTTTGAAGGCTACACCTTC. Residues: CASSFTGFEGYTF.

This chain uses TRBV18 with TRBJ2-7; D uncertain. The length of the CDR3 is 12 residues. The V end was cut by 5 bases, the J end by 2 bases, with 7 bases between. CDR1 is KGHSH, CDR2 LQKENI, per germline. Here the CDR3 DNA reads TGTGCCAGCTCAAACAGAGCCTACGAGCAGTACTTC. This translates into CASSNRAYEQYF.

This sequence joins TRBV28 and TRBJ2-1, with TRBD1 identical over 7 bases. V lost 10 bases to trimming and J lost 3 bases; unmatched junction nucleotides: 6. Germline V gene sequence: CDR1 MDHEN, CDR2 SYDVKM. CDR3 size: 13 residues. The DNA of the CDR3 is TGTGCCATCCTGGGACAGCACTACAATGAGCAGTTCTTC. It codes for CAILGQHYNEQFF.

This rearrangement joins TRBV11-3 to TRBJ1-1, with D tentatively TRBD1 (5 bases). CDR3 length: 14 amino acids. In germline, CDR1 is SGHNT, CDR2 YENEEA. Deletions cut 0 bases from V and 6 bases from J, with 11 bases between. The CDR3 DNA follows: TGTGCCAGCAGCTTAGAGCAGGGAAGCCCTGAAGCTTTCTTT. Residues: CASSLEQGSPEAFF.

The chain carries TRBV2 and TRBJ1-2; TRBD1 might be the D (5 bases). The CDR3 runs 16 residues. Trimming left V 6 bases short and J 0 bases short, with 17 bases between. CDR1 is SNHLY and CDR2 is FYNNEI in the germline V gene. CDR3 amino acids: CASRGLIQLSNYGYTF. Here the CDR3 DNA reads TGTGCCAGCAGGGGGCTGATACAGCTCTCTAACTATGGCTACACCTTC.

About this clone: The junction shows a germline mismatch at one end, possibly a read error. CDR3 residues: CASSLGSANGNTIYF. The CDR3 nucleotides are TGTGCCAGCAGTTTAGGTTCAGCGAACGGAAACACCATATATTTT. V is TRBV7-2 and J is TRBJ1-3; D is uncertain. Per germline, CDR1 SGHTA and CDR2 FQGNSA. The CDR3 runs to 15 residues.

This chain uses TRBV10-3 with TRBJ1-4; D might be TRBD1 (6 bases). V was trimmed by 2 bases and J by 3 bases, leaving 7 bases between them. CDR1 and CDR2 (germline): ENHRY, SYGVKD. CDR3 length: 14 residues. The DNA of the CDR3 is TGTGCCATCAGTGAGAGGGGGTCTAATGAAAAACTGTTTTTT. This codes for CAISERGSNEKLFF.

The chain has TRBV2 and TRBJ2-1; D may be TRBD1 (6 bases). V gave up 5 bases and J gave up 2 bases, with 13 bases separating them. CDR1 is SNHLY and CDR2 is FYNNEI in the germline V gene. This CDR3 contains 15 residues. In DNA, the CDR3 is TGTGCCAGCAGTTTCCGGGACATCGCCTACAATGAGCAGTTCTTC. Encoded protein: CASSFRDIAYNEQFF.

CDR3 sequence reads: CASSLTPPGPQHF. CDR3 DNA: TGTGCCAGCAGTTTAACCCCCCCCGGGCCCCAGCATTTT. This chain links TRBV27 with TRBJ1-5; the D is unclear. Germline CDR1 reads MNHEY; CDR2 reads SMNVEV (reference sequence). The CDR3 is made up of 13 amino acids. V was shortened by 2 bases and J by 9 bases, with 11 bases between the two germline ends.

This rearrangement joins TRBV3-1 (or the pseudogene TRBV3-2) to TRBJ1-2; D is unclear. V was clipped by 6 bases and J by 0 bases, with 5 bases between them. Germline V lookup: CDR1 LGHDT, CDR2 YNNKEL (reference sequence). This CDR3 has 12 amino acids. The CDR3 sequence is CASSRANYGYTF. CDR3 bases: TGTGCCAGCAGTAGAGCTAACTATGGCTACACCTTC.

The chain employs TRBV3-1 (or the pseudogene TRBV3-2) and TRBJ1-5; weak D call: TRBD1 (6 bases). CDR3 length: 13 residues. Trimming took 3 bases from V and 6 from J, leaving 9 bases between them. The germline CDR1 and CDR2 sequences are LGHDT and YNNKEL (reference sequence). CDR3 loop: CASSQGAGQPQHF. Written as DNA, the CDR3 is TGTGCCAGCAGCCAGGGGGCCGGTCAGCCCCAGCATTTT.

The V gene is TRBV25-1, the J gene TRBJ1-2; D gene ambiguous. The CDR3 is made up of 15 amino acids. Trimming pared 3 bases from V and 8 bases from J, leaving 19 bases between. The germline CDR1 and CDR2 sequences are MGHDK and SYGVNS. The CDR3 spells CASSDETTPLTGYTF. Written as DNA, the CDR3 is TGTGCCAGCAGTGACGAGACTACCCCCCTTACCGGCTACACCTTC.

The chain links TRBV12-5 to TRBJ1-1; D is possibly TRBD1 (6 bases). Trimming took 1 base from V and 8 from J, leaving 11 bases between them. Germline CDR1 LGHNT, CDR2 FRNRAP. This CDR3 has 13 amino acids. DNA of the CDR3: TGTGCTAGTGGTTTGGAGCCCGGGACAGAAGCTTTCTTT. It specifies CASGLEPGTEAFF.

In this sample, this clone turned up a few times. The rearrangement uses TRBV14 and TRBJ2-7; D unresolved. CDR1 and CDR2 (germline): SGHDN, FVKESK. V was trimmed by 3 bases and J by 2 bases, leaving 5 bases between them. CDR3 length: 12 amino acids. In DNA form, the CDR3 reads TGTGCCAGCAGCCACGTCCCCTACGAGCAGTACTTC. As protein: CASSHVPYEQYF.

This clone came up many times. The chain joins TRBV6-2 or TRBV6-3 to TRBJ2-7, with D possibly matching TRBD2 (5 bases). V lost 2 bases to trimming and J lost 6 bases, with 11 bases between them. The CDR3 totals 13 residues. The germline CDR1 and CDR2 sequences are MNHEY and SVGEGT. The CDR3 nucleotides are TGTGCCAGCAGTTACGGAGTGAGGGTCGAGCAGTACTTC. Translating it yields CASSYGVRVEQYF.

The chain is built from TRBV4-3 and TRBJ1-6; TRBD1 matches at 8 bases. Germline loops: CDR1 LGHNA, CDR2 YSLEER. The CDR3 is made up of 15 amino acids. V dropped 0 bases and J dropped 8; count of bases not matched to a gene: 3. For the CDR3, the DNA is TGCGCCAGCAGCCAAGACTGGACAGGGTATTCACCCCTCCACTTT. Translating it yields CASSQDWTGYSPLHF.

This rearrangement joins TRBV9 to TRBJ2-5; tentative D call: TRBD1 (6 bases). Germline CDR1 SGDLS, CDR2 YYNGEE. CDR3 length: 15 residues. Between the trimmed V and J ends, which lost 6 bases and 1 base, there was a span of 16 bases. DNA for the CDR3: TGTGCCAGCAACCCTGGACAGAACGCCCAAGAGACCCAGTACTTC. Protein sequence: CASNPGQNAQETQYF.

The chain employs TRBV4-1 and TRBJ1-3; D perhaps matches TRBD1 (5 bases). From germline, CDR1 is MGHRA and CDR2 YSYEKL. This CDR3 has 16 residues. The V and J ends lost 0 bases and 0 bases respectively, with 9 bases between them. CDR3 residues: CASSQEDIYSGNTIYF. CDR3 DNA sequence: TGCGCCAGCAGCCAAGAGGACATCTACTCTGGAAACACCATATATTTT.

About this clone itself: The same CDR3 is also encoded by other DNA sequences in this sample. This chain links TRBV9 with TRBJ2-3; no firm D call. The V gene's germline CDR1 is SGDLS and CDR2 YYNGEE. V was pared by 0 bases and J by 1 base, with 9 bases between. CDR3 length: 15 residues. CDR3: CASSVVSVGTDTQYF. CDR3 nucleotide sequence: TGTGCCAGCAGCGTAGTAAGCGTGGGCACAGATACGCAGTATTTT.

The chain joins TRBV2 to TRBJ2-5; the D gene is possibly TRBD1 (6 bases). The V and J ends lost 6 bases and 1 base respectively, with 12 bases between them. Germline CDR1 reads SNHLY; CDR2 reads FYNNEI. This CDR3 is 14 amino acids long. The CDR3 protein is CASRNRVAQETQYF. The DNA of the CDR3 is TGTGCCAGCAGAAACAGGGTGGCCCAAGAGACCCAGTACTTC. The full variable domain, completed using reference TRBV2 and TRBJ2-5, is EPEVTQTPSHQVTQMGQEVILRCVPISNHLYFYWYRQILGQKVEFLVSFYNNEISEKSEIFDDQFSVERPDGSNFTLKIRSTKLEDSAMYFCASRNRVAQETQYFGPGTRLLVL.

The DNA for the CDR3 is TGCAGCTCAACAGGACAGCTTGAAGCTTTCTTT. Translating it yields CSSTGQLEAFF. The J gene is TRBJ1-1, the V gene TRBV29-1; a possible D gene is TRBD1 (6 bases). In germline, CDR1 is SQVTM, CDR2 ANQGSEA. Deletions cut 8 bases from V and 7 bases from J, with 14 bases between. The CDR3 is made up of 11 amino acids.

The CDR3 is CASRTGDYGYTF. Written as DNA, the CDR3 is TGTGCCAGCAGGACAGGGGACTATGGCTACACCTTC. The chain is built from TRBV27 and TRBJ1-2, with TRBD1 matching 8 bases. The CDR3 runs to 12 residues. Germline trimming cut 6 bases from V and 3 bases from J; bases unmatched to any gene: 0. Germline CDR1 is MNHEY and CDR2 is SMNVEV (reference sequence).

The rearrangement links TRBV2 to TRBJ2-5, with 7 nucleotides matching TRBD1. The CDR3 loop spans 15 amino acids. With V trimmed by 3 bases and J by 5 bases, 9 bases remained unmatched. Germline CDR1 and CDR2: SNHLY and FYNNEI. CDR3 in DNA: TGTGCCAGCAGTGAGGTGACAGGGAATGGGGAGACCCAGTACTTC. It specifies CASSEVTGNGETQYF.

The rearrangement uses TRBV18 and TRBJ2-7; TRBD2 is a possible D gene (6 bases). Per germline, CDR1 KGHSH and CDR2 LQKENI. The V gene lost 3 bases and the J gene lost 5 bases, with 17 bases spanning the gap. The CDR3 contains 15 residues. CDR3 sequence (DNA): TGTGCCAGCTCACCGGGACTTGGGGCTCGGAACGAGCAGTACTTC. Protein sequence: CASSPGLGARNEQYF.

The chain links TRBV7-2 to TRBJ1-5, with D perhaps TRBD1 (5 bases). V was cut by 1 base and J by 3 bases, with 10 bases left in between. The CDR3 covers 15 residues. CDR1 is SGHTA, CDR2 FQGNSA, per germline. CDR3 nucleotides: TGTGCCAGCAGCTTAGATCAGGGCCTCAATCAGCCCCAGCATTTT. Its protein is CASSLDQGLNQPQHF. Full variable domain (remainder filled in from reference TRBV7-2 and TRBJ1-5): GAGVSQSPSNKVTEKGKDVELRCDPISGHTALYWYRQSLGQGLEFLIYFQGNSAPDKSGLPSDRFSAERTGGSVSTLTIQRTQQEDSAVYLCASSLDQGLNQPQHFGDGTRLSIL.